The rows below give T cell receptor beta chains drawn from one sample of a study of T-cell memory formation after mild COVID-19. In TCRdb, the 5' RACE reads were re-called with MiXCR into one record per CDR3 protein. Seen here are fewer than 250,000 distinct CDR3 sequences, 8% to 11% observed once, and the top ten hold approximately 2.8%. Input material: PBMCs or a T cell subset sorted from them (not recorded which). These receptors all come from a man aged 18 to 29 who had mild COVID-19 (a few samples of this study predate the infection). Cell type and time point are not known. Each CDR3 is given with its conserved first and last residue. D genes are given only for firm matches. Only some rows state a clone size, as once, few, many or a class for expanded clones.

v_call	j_call	d_call	clone_size	cdr3_nt	cdr3_aa
TRBV14	TRBJ1-1	.	.	TGTGCCAGCAGCCAAGCAAGTACGGCACTTCACTTT	CASSQASTALHF
TRBV30	TRBJ2-5	.	many	TGTGCCTGGAGAGGCGCAGCTGAAGAGACCCAGTACTTC	CAWRGAAEETQYF
TRBV12-3/TRBV12-4	TRBJ1-1	.	few	TGTGCCAGCAGTTTGATCGAGGTACTTGGGACTGAAGCTTTCTTT	CASSLIEVLGTEAFF
TRBV20-1	TRBJ2-1	TRBD2	few	TGCAGTGCTAGAGATGGACTAGCGGACACCAGCTCCTACAATGAGCAGTTCTTC	CSARDGLADTSSYNEQFF
TRBV30	TRBJ2-2	.	.	TGTGCCTGGGGACGCGGGGAGCTGTTTTTT	CAWGRGELFF
TRBV7-6	TRBJ1-5	.	many	TGTGCCAGCAGCTTAGGGGCCAGTAACAATCAGCCCCAGCATTTT	CASSLGASNNQPQHF
TRBV15	TRBJ1-6	TRBD1	.	TGTGCCACCAGCACAGACAGGGCTAGTGTAGGTTCACCCCTCCACTTT	CATSTDRASVGSPLHF
TRBV7-2	TRBJ1-6	.	many	TGTGCCAGCAGCTCCCCGGGGGGCAGGAATTCACCCCTCCACTTT	CASSSPGGRNSPLHF
TRBV5-1	TRBJ2-2	TRBD1	many	TGCGCCAGCAGCTCACAGGGGACCGGGGAGCTGTTTTTT	CASSSQGTGELFF
TRBV9	TRBJ2-5	TRBD1	.	TGTGCCAGCAGCGGTAGACAGGGTGGGGAGACCCAGTACTTC	CASSGRQGGETQYF
TRBV28	TRBJ1-2	.	.	TGTGCCAGCAGGCGTATTTCAGGGGTTTGGGGCTACACCTTC	CASRRISGVWGYTF
TRBV15	TRBJ2-7	TRBD1	many	TGTGCCACCAGCATGGGACAGACCCTTACGTACTTC	CATSMGQTLTYF
TRBV7-9	TRBJ1-1	.	many	TGTGCCAGCAGCTTAGCAGGGGAAGGTGAAGCTTTCTTT	CASSLAGEGEAFF
TRBV12-3/TRBV12-4	TRBJ1-4	.	.	TGTGCCAGCAGTTCCCCGCTAGGGGGGATTGAAAAACTGTTTTTT	CASSSPLGGIEKLFF
TRBV29-1	TRBJ1-2	.	.	TGCAGCGTTCCCGCGGGGGACGGCTATGGCTACACCTTC	CSVPAGDGYGYTF
TRBV6-2/TRBV6-3	TRBJ2-5	.	few	TGTGCCAGCAGTTATGGGCGGGAGACCCAGTACTTC	CASSYGRETQYF
TRBV7-2	TRBJ2-6	.	.	TGTGCCAGCAGCATATGGGTGAGGGCTGGGGCCAACGTCCTGACTTTC	CASSIWVRAGANVLTF